One T cell receptor (beta chain) is described in this entry. This sample is drawn from a study of blood T cell repertoires in COVID-19. The overall study: The samples span acute and convalescent COVID-19 from the United States, Italy and Spain. The cDNA or gDNA used as material had been derived from T cells, B-cell-depleted T cells, or PBMCs.

Per the original methods: By means of reference gene primer amplification, nucleated cell counts were estimated. Repertoires were generated with immunoSEQ multiplex PCR, while TCRdb's copy carries only in-frame clones and drops some. The D gene and trimming were derived from the DNA, and the V and J assignments and clone size from that table. The data show 150,000 to 200,000 clones, 70% to 90% seen once. The sequenced material came from peripheral blood. This sequence was found in a man between 18 and 35 years old with acute or convalescent COVID-19.

The chain's CDR3 is CASTETLQGEAFF. The DNA of the CDR3 is TGTGCCAGCACCGAAACCCTGCAGGGTGAAGCTTTCTTT. The gene calls are TRBV6-5 and TRBJ1-1, with D tentatively TRBD1 (5 bases). The V end lost 7 bases, the J end lost 7 bases, and 16 bases lay between the germline ends. This CDR3 spans 13 amino acids. The germline CDR1 and CDR2 sequences are MNHEY and SVGAGI.